The clone carrying this T cell receptor (beta chain) is termed medium-sized. The CDR3 is 14 residues long. Trimming removed 9 bases from V and 2 bases from J; junction bases left unmatched: 5. CDR1 is KGHDR, CDR2 SFDVKD, per germline. Around 500 ng RNA was reverse transcribed with alpha and beta constant-region primers. Alpha and beta chain libraries were made separately by chain-specific third strand synthesis with multiplexing indices. Each cDNA molecule was barcoded, and a single primer pair amplified each chain. Each CDR3 protein is one row after TCRdb ran MiXCR on the 5' RACE reads. Of 13,000 or so distinct CDR3 sequences in the sample, around 9.9% are singletons; the top ten hold just under 6.5%. These data belong to a study of HIV-infected patients and healthy controls. All unsorted peripheral T cells were captured because whole blood was used without fractionation. As controls, some ten uninfected healthy donors gave samples, and several gave two samples around 13 weeks apart.

The rearrangement joins TRBV24-1 to TRBJ2-1, with TRBD2 matching over 8 bases. The sequenced sample was blood. This sequence was found in an adult in good health. The CDR3 loop reads CATHGGGPYNEQFF. CDR3 DNA sequence: TGTGCCACCCACGGGGGGGGACCCTACAATGAGCAGTTCTTC.